The T cell receptor (beta chain) described here comes from a study of blood T cell repertoires in COVID-19 (dated by TCRdb to the early 2020s). In terms of the full investigation: Collaborator samples came from the United States, Italy and Spain and covered acute and convalescent phases of COVID-19. The repertoires were made available in a free public database intended to serve as a resource for research on the immune response to SARS-CoV-2. Deeply sampled blood TCRbeta repertoires from subjects exposed to, actively infected with, or recovered from COVID-19 were included in the dataset. HLA class I and class II types, where available, came from metadata supplied by the sample provider rather than from assay-based typing. The prospective study material was composed of cDNA or gDNA derived from T cells, B-cell-depleted T cells, or PBMCs. Nearly every sample came with metadata listing a de-identified subject ID, COVID-19 status, age in years and sex. The samples were drawn from two sources: the first 160 participants of the ongoing ImmuneRACE study, and 1,000 to 1,500 subjects contributed by 6 global collaborators. The paper as a whole reports these results and caveats: The quantity of clinical and demographic metadata differed by source and by participant and was supplied without curation.

TCRbeta CDR3 regions were amplified from genomic DNA by means of the immunoSEQ Assay, a bias-controlled multiplex PCR. Turning to the authors' computational methods: Within the assay, amplification of reference gene primers was used to estimate how many nucleated cells each sample contained. To quantify the absolute abundance of each unique TCRbeta CDR3 rearrangement, sequence reads were collapsed and filtered. Productive Simpson clonality was computed per sample as the square root of Simpson's diversity index over productive rearrangements. What TCRdb holds here is the immuneACCESS table cut down to in-frame rearrangements. Part of the clones is not present; checked against another copy, under half of the missing clones reflect an unresolved V gene, and the others are unexplained. The V and J calls and the clone size are those of that table, but D and trimming were determined from the DNA. Within this sample are 45,000 to 70,000 clones, with 82% of them counted one time only. The ten largest account for less than 25% of the sample.

Collaborating institutions collected whole blood in K2EDTA tubes following their own protocols. For TCRbeta analysis, collaborators shipped samples in one of three forms: frozen whole blood, isolated PBMCs, or DNA extracted from either of those sample types. From cysteine to phenylalanine, the CDR3 is 16 amino acids long. This entry keeps only the CDR3 DNA: 48 bases, framed from base 1. CDR1 and CDR2 (SGHKS, YYEKEE) derive from the germline V gene (reference sequence). Relative to germline, V is missing 4 bases and J is missing 0 bases, with 6 bases of the junction outside any gene match. Remarks on this clone: Its binding antigen is unknown. Per-base quality was not reported, and no clone a single base away is much larger than it.

This sequence uses TRBV5-5 and TRBJ2-1, with 8 bases in between that match TRBD2. Material for sequencing was peripheral blood. This sequence was found in a woman aged 60-75 years with acute or convalescent COVID-19. The DNA sequence reads TGTGCCAGCAGCCCCGACGGGGGGGGCTCCTACAATGAGCAGTTCTTC. Its coded protein is CASSPDGGGSYNEQFF.